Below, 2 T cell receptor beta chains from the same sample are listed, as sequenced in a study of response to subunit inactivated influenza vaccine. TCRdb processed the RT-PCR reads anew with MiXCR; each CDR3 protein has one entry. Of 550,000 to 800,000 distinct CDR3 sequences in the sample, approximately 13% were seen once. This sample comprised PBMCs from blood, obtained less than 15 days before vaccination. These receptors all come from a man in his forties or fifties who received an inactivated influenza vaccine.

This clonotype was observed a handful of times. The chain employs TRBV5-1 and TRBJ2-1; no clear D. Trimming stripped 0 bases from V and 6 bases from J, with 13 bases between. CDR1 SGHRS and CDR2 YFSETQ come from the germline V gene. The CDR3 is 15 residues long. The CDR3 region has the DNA TGCGCCAGCAGCTTGGCACCGCTGTGGGGCAATGAGCAGTTCTTC. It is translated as CASSLAPLWGNEQFF.

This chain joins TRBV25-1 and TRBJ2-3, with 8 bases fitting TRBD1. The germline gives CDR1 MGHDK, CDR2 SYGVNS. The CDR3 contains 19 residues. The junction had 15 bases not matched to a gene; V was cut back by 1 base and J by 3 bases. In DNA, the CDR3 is TGTGCCAGCAGTGAATGGTCCCAGGGGGCGCGACTTCAGACAGATACGCAGTATTTT. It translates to CASSEWSQGARLQTDTQYF. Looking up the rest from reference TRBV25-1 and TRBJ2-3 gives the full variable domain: EADIYQTPRYLVIGTGKKITLECSQTMGHDKMYWYQQDPGMELHLIHYSYGVNSTEKGDLSSESTVSRIRTEHFPLTLESARPSHTSQYLCASSEWSQGARLQTDTQYFGPGTRLTVL.